A selection of T cell receptor beta chains follows, all from one sample in a study of T cell changes during pregnancy in multiple sclerosis. Assay used: immunoSEQ multiplex PCR; TCRdb lists only in-frame clones, some missing. Among fewer than 90,000 clones, roughly 89% were seen once, and the ten largest hold roughly 0.8%. The sequences come from peripheral blood, collected in the second trimester of pregnancy. These receptor sequences come from a female donor with multiple sclerosis, enrolled in a pregnancy study. CDR3s include the opening cysteine and the closing phenylalanine or tryptophan. A D gene is named only where the DNA matches it firmly. Rows may omit the clone size; those that give it use once, few, many or a size class.

d_gene	abundance	v_gene	j_gene	CDR3nt	CDR3aa
NA	NA	TRBV29-1	TRBJ1-1	TGCAGCGTTGAAGACGGGGGGGGGCTGGCTGAAGCTTTCTTT	CSVEDGGGLAEAFF
TRBD1	NA	TRBV9	TRBJ1-2	TGTGCCAGCAGCCCATCGGGGGACAGGGGTGATGGCTACACCTTC	CASSPSGDRGDGYTF
NA	once	TRBV7-9	TRBJ1-2	TGTGCCAGCAGCCCGTCCTGGACAGAGGTGGGCTTAGATGGCTACACCTTC	CASSPSWTEVGLDGYTF
TRBD1	once	TRBV2	TRBJ1-2	TGTGCCAGCAAAAGACAGGGTGGCTATGGCTACACCTTC	CASKRQGGYGYTF
TRBD1	NA	TRBV19	TRBJ1-1	TGTGCCAGCGGAACGGACAGGGTCTCAGATGAAGCTTTCTTT	CASGTDRVSDEAFF
NA	NA	TRBV18	TRBJ1-1	TGTGCCAGCTCACCTGGTAGCGGCACTGAAGCTTTCTTT	CASSPGSGTEAFF
NA	NA	TRBV7-8	TRBJ2-5	TGTGCCAGCAGCCCCGGACGGGATAAACAAGAGACCCAGTACTTC	CASSPGRDKQETQYF
TRBD1	NA	TRBV5-6	TRBJ1-1	TGTGCCAGCAGCTTGGATTGGACCGGGACAGGGTACACTGAAGCTTTCTTT	CASSLDWTGTGYTEAFF
NA	NA	TRBV7-2	TRBJ2-1	TGTGCCAGCAGCAACCCGAGGGGGGGTGAGTACAATGAGCAGTTCTTC	CASSNPRGGEYNEQFF
TRBD2	NA	TRBV15	TRBJ2-5	TGTGCCACCAGCTCCCGACTAGCGGGGCACCAAGAGACCCAGTACTTC	CATSSRLAGHQETQYF
TRBD2	NA	TRBV7-3	TRBJ2-2	TGTGCCAGCAGCCCCGGGGGGGCCCCCGGGGAGCTGTTTTTT	CASSPGGAPGELFF
NA	NA	TRBV4-1	TRBJ1-1	TGCGCCAGCAGCCAAGTTCGGGCAGGGGACACTGAAGCTTTCTTT	CASSQVRAGDTEAFF
TRBD1	once	TRBV10-3	TRBJ1-1	TGTGCCATATGGGACAGGCGAACGCCTGAAGCTTTCTTT	CAIWDRRTPEAFF
TRBD2	few	TRBV6-1	TRBJ2-1	TGTGCCAGCAGTGCGGCTAGCGGTTACAATGAGCAGTTCTTC	CASSAASGYNEQFF
NA	NA	TRBV27	TRBJ2-2	TGTGCCAGCTTGGGACACCGGAACACCGGGGAGCTGTTTTTT	CASLGHRNTGELFF
NA	NA	TRBV7-2	TRBJ1-6	TGTGCCAGCAGCCCTAGGGGGGGGCTGACCTATAATTCACCCCTCCACTTT	CASSPRGGLTYNSPLHF
NA	once	TRBV7-9	TRBJ2-7	TGTGCCAGCAGCTTAAGAGGCGAGCCACCATCCTACGAGCAGTACTTC	CASSLRGEPPSYEQYF
TRBD2	NA	TRBV19	TRBJ2-7	TGTGCCAGTAATCCGGGACTAGGTTCCTACGAGCAGTACTTC	CASNPGLGSYEQYF
NA	NA	TRBV19	TRBJ2-7	TGTGCCAGTAGTATGATTGACGGCGAGGCCTACGAGCAGTACTTC	CASSMIDGEAYEQYF
NA	NA	TRBV21-1	TRBJ1-3	TGTGCCAGCAGCAAAGCCCACAGGGTTTGGGGGGGCTCTGGAAACACCATATATTTT	CASSKAHRVWGGSGNTIYF